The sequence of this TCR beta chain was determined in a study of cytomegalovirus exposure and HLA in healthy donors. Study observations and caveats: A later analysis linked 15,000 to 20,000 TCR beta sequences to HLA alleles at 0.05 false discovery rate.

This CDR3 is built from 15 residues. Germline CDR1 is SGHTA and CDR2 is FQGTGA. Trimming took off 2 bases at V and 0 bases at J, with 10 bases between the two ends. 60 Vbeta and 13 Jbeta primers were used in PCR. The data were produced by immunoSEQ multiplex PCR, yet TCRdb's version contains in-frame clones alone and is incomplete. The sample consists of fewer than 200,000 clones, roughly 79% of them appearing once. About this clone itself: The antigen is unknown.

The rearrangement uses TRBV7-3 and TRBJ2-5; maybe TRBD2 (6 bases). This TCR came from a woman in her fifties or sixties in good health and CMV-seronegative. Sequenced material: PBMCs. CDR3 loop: CASSLYGGYQETQYF. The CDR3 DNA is TGTGCCAGCAGCTTATATGGGGGGTACCAAGAGACCCAGTACTTC.